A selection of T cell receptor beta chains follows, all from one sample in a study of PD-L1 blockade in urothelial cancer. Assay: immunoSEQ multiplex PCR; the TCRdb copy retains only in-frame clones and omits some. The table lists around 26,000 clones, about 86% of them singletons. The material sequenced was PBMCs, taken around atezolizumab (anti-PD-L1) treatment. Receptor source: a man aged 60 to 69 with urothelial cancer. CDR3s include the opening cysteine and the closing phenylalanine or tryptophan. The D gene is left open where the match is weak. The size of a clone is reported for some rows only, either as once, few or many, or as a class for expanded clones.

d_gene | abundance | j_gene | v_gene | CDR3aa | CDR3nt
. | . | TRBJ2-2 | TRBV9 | CASSVGRNTGELFF | TGTGCCAGCAGCGTAGGGAGGAACACCGGGGAGCTGTTTTTT
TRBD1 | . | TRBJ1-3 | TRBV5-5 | CASSLAGTGDSASSGNTIYF | TGTGCCAGCAGCTTGGCCGGGACAGGGGACTCCGCGAGCTCTGGAAACACCATATATTTT
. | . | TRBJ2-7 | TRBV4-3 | CASSQGPSYEQYF | TGCGCCAGCAGCCAAGGGCCCTCTTACGAGCAGTACTTC
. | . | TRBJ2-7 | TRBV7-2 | CASSLGPEQYF | TGTGCCAGCAGCTTGGGGCCCGAGCAGTACTTC
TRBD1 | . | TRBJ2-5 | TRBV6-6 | CASRRQGAETQYF | TGTGCCAGCAGGCGACAGGGGGCCGAGACCCAGTACTTC
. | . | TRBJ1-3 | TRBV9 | CASSTDTGNTIYF | TGTGCCAGCAGCACAGACACTGGAAACACCATATATTTT
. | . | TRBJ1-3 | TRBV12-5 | CASGLGIGHNPSGNTIYF | TGTGCTAGTGGTTTGGGAATTGGACACAATCCCTCTGGAAACACCATATATTTT
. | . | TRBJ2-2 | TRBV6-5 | CASSTHVWGAGELFF | TGTGCCAGCAGCACCCACGTTTGGGGAGCCGGGGAGCTGTTTTTT
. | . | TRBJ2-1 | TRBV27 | CASSLFAERASNEQFF | TGTGCCAGCAGTTTATTCGCTGAGAGGGCTTCCAATGAGCAGTTCTTC
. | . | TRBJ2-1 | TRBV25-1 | CASNSQGPYNEQFF | TGTGCCAGCAATTCGCAGGGGCCCTACAATGAGCAGTTCTTC
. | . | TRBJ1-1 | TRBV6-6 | CASSIREGTEAFF | TGTGCCAGCAGTATACGAGAGGGCACTGAAGCTTTCTTT
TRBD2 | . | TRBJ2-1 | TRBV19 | CASSDWWTSSNNEQFF | TGTGCCAGTAGTGACTGGTGGACTAGCAGCAACAATGAGCAGTTCTTC
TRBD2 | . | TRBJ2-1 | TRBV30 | CAWIAGLAPGYNEQFF | TGTGCCTGGATAGCGGGGCTGGCCCCGGGATACAATGAGCAGTTCTTC
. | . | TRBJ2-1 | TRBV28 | CASSSSSYNEQFF | TGTGCCAGCAGTTCGAGCTCCTACAATGAGCAGTTCTTC
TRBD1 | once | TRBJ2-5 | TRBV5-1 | CASSRDRGQGETQYF | TGCGCCAGCAGCCGGGACAGGGGGCAAGGGGAGACCCAGTACTTC
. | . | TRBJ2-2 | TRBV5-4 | CASSLGAGNTGELFF | TGTGCCAGCAGCTTGGGGGCAGGGAACACCGGGGAGCTGTTTTTT
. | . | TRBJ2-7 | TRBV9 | CASSVGDLAYEQYF | TGTGCCAGCAGCGTTGGGGACTTGGCCTACGAGCAGTACTTC
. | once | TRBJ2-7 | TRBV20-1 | CSTKQGYEQYF | TGCAGCACTAAACAGGGATACGAGCAGTACTTC
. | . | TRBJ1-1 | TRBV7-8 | CASSPIGGRNTEAFF | TGTGCCAGCAGCCCCATAGGGGGTCGGAACACTGAAGCTTTCTTT
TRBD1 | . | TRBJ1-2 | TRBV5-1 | CASSTGQGNGYTF | TGCGCCAGCAGCACGGGACAGGGAAATGGCTACACCTTC
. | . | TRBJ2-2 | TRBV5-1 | CASSLGFGQGISYTGELFF | TGCGCCAGCAGCTTGGGGTTCGGGCAGGGGATCTCGTACACCGGGGAGCTGTTTTTT
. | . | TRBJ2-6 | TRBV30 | CAWSAASTSGANVLTF | TGTGCCTGGAGTGCCGCCAGTACCTCCGGGGCCAACGTCCTGACTTTC
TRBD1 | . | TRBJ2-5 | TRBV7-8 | CASSSTFGQDKETQYF | TGTGCCAGCAGCTCAACCTTCGGACAGGACAAAGAGACCCAGTACTTC
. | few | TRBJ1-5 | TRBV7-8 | CASSPRTYSNQPQHF | TGTGCCAGCAGCCCAAGAACTTATAGCAATCAGCCCCAGCATTTT
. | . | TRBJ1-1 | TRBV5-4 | CASSFKNTEAFF | TGTGCCAGCAGCTTCAAGAACACTGAAGCTTTCTTT
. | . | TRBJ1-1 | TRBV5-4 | CASSRTEKNTEAFF | TGTGCCAGCAGCAGGACAGAGAAGAACACTGAAGCTTTCTTT
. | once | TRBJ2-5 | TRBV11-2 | CASSLSSRETQYF | TGTGCCAGCAGCTTGTCCAGCAGGGAGACCCAGTACTTC